These 14 T cell receptor beta chains originate from one sample sequenced in a study of cytomegalovirus exposure and HLA in healthy donors. TCRdb's copy holds only in-frame clones and misses some; the assay was immunoSEQ multiplex PCR. The data hold fewer than 120,000 clones, with roughly 90% observed a single time. Sequencing used PBMCs. Receptors were obtained from a woman between 25 and 40 years old in good health and CMV-seropositive.

V is TRBV5-6 and J is TRBJ1-1, with D tentatively TRBD1 (5 bases). The germline V gene encodes CDR1 SGHDT and CDR2 YYEEEE. The CDR3 is 15 amino acids. Trimming left V 4 bases short and J 3 bases short, with 16 bases between. The CDR3 loop is CASSPSRETHTEAFF. CDR3 bases: TGTGCCAGCAGCCCGAGCAGGGAAACACACACTGAAGCTTTCTTT. Looking up the rest from reference TRBV5-6 and TRBJ1-1 gives the full variable domain: DAGVTQSPTHLIKTRGQQVTLRCSPKSGHDTVSWYQQALGQGPQFIFQYYEEEERQRGNFPDRFSGHQFPNYSSELNVNALLLGDSALYLCASSPSRETHTEAFFGQGTRLTVV.

The chain has TRBV28 and TRBJ2-1, with TRBD2 matching over 9 bases. The CDR3 is 19 amino acids. V was pared by 1 base and J by 7 bases, with 17 bases of the junction left unmatched. Per the germline V gene, CDR1 is MDHEN and CDR2 is SYDVKM. CDR3 nucleotide sequence: TGTGCCAGCAGTTTATTCATCCTGGGGGGACTAGCAACAGGTAATGAGCAGTTCTTC. Translating gives CASSLFILGGLATGNEQFF.

V is TRBV9 and J is TRBJ2-1; 13 bases agree with TRBD2. The CDR3 length is 16 residues. Germline-derived CDR1 and CDR2 are SGDLS and YYNGEE. The trim removed 3 bases at V and 7 bases at J, leaving 7 bases unmatched. The CDR3 region has the DNA TGTGCCAGCAGCGCACGGACTAGCGGGAGTATAAATGAGCAGTTCTTC. Translating gives CASSARTSGSINEQFF. Based on the CDR3 plus reference TRBV9 and TRBJ2-1, the full variable domain is DSGVTQTPKHLITATGQRVTLRCSPRSGDLSVYWYQQSLDQGLQFLIQYYNGEERAKGNILERFSAQQFPDLHSELNLSSLELGDSALYFCASSARTSGSINEQFFGPGTRLTVL.

A single count supports this clone. The chain employs TRBV5-6 and TRBJ1-2; D is possibly TRBD1 (6 bases). There are 12 residues in the CDR3. Germline V CDR1 and CDR2: SGHDT, YYEEEE. V shed 5 bases and J shed 2 bases, with 7 bases lying between them. In DNA, the CDR3 is TGTGCCAGCAGAACAGGGAACTATGGCTACACCTTC. This codes for CASRTGNYGYTF.

This chain joins TRBV4-2 and TRBJ2-2; D is possibly TRBD2 (6 bases). This CDR3 contains 16 residues. CDR1 LGHNA and CDR2 YNFKEQ come from the germline V gene. V was clipped by 4 bases and J by 1 base, with 13 bases between them. CDR3 DNA sequence: TGTGCCAGCAGCCGTGGGGCAGCGGGGAACACCGGGGAGCTGTTTTTT. Translated: CASSRGAAGNTGELFF.

This CDR3 is CASSLTGADTQYF. The CDR3 region has the DNA TGTGCCAGCAGCTTAACGGGAGCAGATACGCAGTATTTT. This rearrangement joins TRBV7-3 to TRBJ2-3; maybe TRBD2 (5 bases). V was pared by 0 bases and J by 4 bases, with 5 bases between. CDR3 length equals 13 residues. Per the germline V gene, CDR1 is SGHTA and CDR2 is FQGTGA.

The J gene is TRBJ2-3, the V gene TRBV5-6, with 9 bases aligning to TRBD2. V gave up 4 bases and J gave up 2 bases; unmatched junction bases: 5. The CDR3 totals 15 residues. The germline V gene has CDR1 SGHDT and CDR2 YYEEEE. This CDR3 is CASSRAGGLTDTQYF. The CDR3 DNA follows: TGTGCCAGCAGCCGTGCGGGGGGGCTCACAGATACGCAGTATTTT.

This sequence joins TRBV5-5 and TRBJ2-7; D is ambiguous. The germline gives CDR1 SGHKS, CDR2 YYEKEE (reference sequence). The CDR3 sequence is 13 residues long. V dropped 1 base and J dropped 1 base, with 6 bases sitting between them. CDR3 in amino acids: CASSLSRSYEQYF. CDR3 bases: TGTGCCAGCAGCTTGTCACGGTCCTACGAGCAGTACTTC. Filled out from reference TRBV5-5 and TRBJ2-7, the complete variable domain reads DAGVTQSPTHLIKTRGQQVTLRCSPISGHKSVSWYQQVLGQGPQFIFQYYEKEERGRGNFPDRFSARQFPNYSSELNVNALLLGDSALYLCASSLSRSYEQYFGPGTRLTVT.

The chain links TRBV29-1 to TRBJ1-2, with TRBD1 matching over 10 bases. V gave up 7 bases and J gave up 5 bases; unmatched junction bases: 10. The CDR3 loop spans 14 amino acids. Germline CDR1 SQVTM, CDR2 ANQGSEA. Here the CDR3 DNA reads TGCAGCGGCCGCACCGGACAGGGGGAATATGGCTACACCTTC. Protein sequence: CSGRTGQGEYGYTF.

This chain joins TRBV5-1 and TRBJ2-7; 9 nucleotides agree with TRBD1. V was pared by 0 bases and J by 6 bases, with 16 bases of the junction left unmatched. This CDR3 spans 18 amino acids. Per germline, CDR1 SGHRS and CDR2 YFSETQ. CDR3 protein: CASSLATAIQGASGEQYF. The CDR3 bases are TGCGCCAGCAGCTTGGCCACCGCGATACAGGGGGCGTCTGGCGAGCAGTACTTC.

J is TRBJ2-7 and V is TRBV29-1; weak D call: TRBD2 (5 bases). In germline, CDR1 is SQVTM, CDR2 ANQGSEA. The CDR3 has 13 residues. V lost 4 bases and J lost 3, with 13 bases in between. CDR3 DNA: TGCAGCGTTGTGGTGACTACCGGCTACGAGCAGTACTTC. Its protein product is CSVVVTTGYEQYF.

J is TRBJ1-2 and V is TRBV30; 11 bases agree with TRBD1. The CDR3 totals 16 residues. Per the germline V gene, CDR1 is GTSNPN and CDR2 is SVGIG (reference sequence). Unmatched junction bases numbered 9, after V lost 0 bases and J lost 6 bases. In DNA form, the CDR3 reads TGTGCCTGGAGTGTACCCCGGACAGGGGGCTTAAATGGCTACACCTTC. As protein: CAWSVPRTGGLNGYTF.

This chain joins TRBV4-2 and TRBJ1-3; possibly TRBD1 for D (5 bases). The CDR3 has 15 amino acids. The ends were cut back, 4 bases at V and 0 bases at J, with 10 bases in the middle. Germline assignment: CDR1 LGHNA and CDR2 YNFKEQ. This CDR3 reads CASSPSRDSGNTIYF. The CDR3 DNA follows: TGTGCCAGCAGCCCCAGCAGGGACTCTGGAAACACCATATATTTT.

The genes are TRBV30 and TRBJ1-2; 8 positions match TRBD1. V was clipped by 2 bases and J by 2 bases; unmatched bases: 7. Germline V gene data show CDR1 as GTSNPN and CDR2 as SVGIG (reference sequence). The length of the CDR3 is 15 residues. The CDR3 loop is CAWSKGQGANYGYTF. CDR3 nucleotide sequence: TGTGCCTGGAGTAAGGGGCAGGGGGCGAACTATGGCTACACCTTC.